This TCR beta chain was found in a study of technical replicates of blood from a handful of donors (dated 2017 in TCRdb). Details on this clone: This clone's antigen is unknown. No base quality information exists; no much larger clone differs at one position.

Libraries were made using the immunoSEQ multiplex PCR assay. Imported from immuneACCESS, the table was reduced by TCRdb to in-frame sequences with V and J called. These copies leave out some clones; in studies compared against another copy, an unresolved V gene accounts for under half, and the cause of the remainder is not known. Recorded for this sample are 70,000 or so clones; almost 99% of them occurred a single time. Approximately 0.21% of the sample rests with the top ten. The sequenced sample was T cells isolated from PBMCs. The source of this sequence is a human donor in good health.

The DNA sequence is TGTGCCAGCAGCGGACTTCCGCTGGTCTACAATGAGCAGTTCTTC. Translated, this is CASSGLPLVYNEQFF. This sequence uses TRBV11-2 and TRBJ2-1; TRBD2 could be the D gene, as 5 bases match. Its CDR3 holds 15 amino acids, cysteine through phenylalanine. Just the 45-base CDR3 DNA is kept, in frame starting at base 1. CDR1 SGHAT and CDR2 FQNNGV were looked up in the germline V gene. V lost 5 bases and J lost 3 bases; the stretch between them is 14 bases long.